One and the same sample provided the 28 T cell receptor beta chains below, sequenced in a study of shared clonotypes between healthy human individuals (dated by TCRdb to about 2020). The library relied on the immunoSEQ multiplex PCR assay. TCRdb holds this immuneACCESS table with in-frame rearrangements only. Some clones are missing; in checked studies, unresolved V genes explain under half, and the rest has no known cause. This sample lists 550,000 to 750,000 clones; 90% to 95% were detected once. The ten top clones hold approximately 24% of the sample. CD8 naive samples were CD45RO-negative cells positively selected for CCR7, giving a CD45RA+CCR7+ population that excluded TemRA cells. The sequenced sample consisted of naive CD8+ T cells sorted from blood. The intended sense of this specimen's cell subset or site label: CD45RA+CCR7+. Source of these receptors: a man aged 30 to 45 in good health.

CDR3 nucleotides: TGTGCCAGCAGCGTAACAGGCGGCTCTGGAAACACCATATATTTT. Translating gives CASSVTGGSGNTIYF. The chain couples TRBV9 to TRBJ1-3, with D perhaps matching TRBD1 (5 bases). V lost 1 base, J lost 0 bases, and 8 bases lay in between. CDR1 and CDR2 (germline): SGDLS, YYNGEE. The CDR3 length is 15 residues.

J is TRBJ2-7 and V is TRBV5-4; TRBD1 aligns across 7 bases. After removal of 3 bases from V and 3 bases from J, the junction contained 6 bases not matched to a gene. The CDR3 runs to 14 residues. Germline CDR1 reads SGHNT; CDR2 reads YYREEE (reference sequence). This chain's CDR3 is CASSSVGQNYEQYF. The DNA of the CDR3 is TGTGCCAGCAGCTCAGTGGGACAGAACTACGAGCAGTACTTC.

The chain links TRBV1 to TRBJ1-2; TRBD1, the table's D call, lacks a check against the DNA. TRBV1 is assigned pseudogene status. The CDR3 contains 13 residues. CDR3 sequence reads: CTSTLDRLYGYTF. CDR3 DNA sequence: TGCACCAGCACCCTTGACAGGCTCTATGGCTACACCTTC.

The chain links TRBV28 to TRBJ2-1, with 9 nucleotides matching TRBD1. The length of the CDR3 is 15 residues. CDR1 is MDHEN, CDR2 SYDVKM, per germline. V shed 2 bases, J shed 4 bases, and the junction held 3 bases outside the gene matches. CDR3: CASSLRDRAYNEQFF. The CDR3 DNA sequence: TGTGCCAGCAGTTTAAGGGACAGGGCATACAATGAGCAGTTCTTC.

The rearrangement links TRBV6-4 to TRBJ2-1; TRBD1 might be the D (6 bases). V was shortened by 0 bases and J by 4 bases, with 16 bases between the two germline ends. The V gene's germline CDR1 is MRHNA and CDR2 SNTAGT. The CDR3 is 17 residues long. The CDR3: CASSDSTGLLGYNEQFF. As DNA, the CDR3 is TGTGCCAGCAGTGACTCAACAGGGCTCTTAGGGTACAATGAGCAGTTCTTC.

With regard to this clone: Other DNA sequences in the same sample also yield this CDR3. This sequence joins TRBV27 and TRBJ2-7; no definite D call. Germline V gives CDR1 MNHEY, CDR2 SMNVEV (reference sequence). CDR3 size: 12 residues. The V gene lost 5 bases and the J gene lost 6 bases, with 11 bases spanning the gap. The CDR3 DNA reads TGTGCCAGCAGTCCTCCTCTAGGCGAGCAGTACTTC. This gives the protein CASSPPLGEQYF.

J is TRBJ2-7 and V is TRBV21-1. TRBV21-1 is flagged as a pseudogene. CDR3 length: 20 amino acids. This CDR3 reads CASSNLPVIVWRHQWYEQYF. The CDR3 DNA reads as TGTGCCAGCAGCAATCTCCCGGTAATTGTGTGGCGTCATCAGTGGTACGAGCAGTACTTC.

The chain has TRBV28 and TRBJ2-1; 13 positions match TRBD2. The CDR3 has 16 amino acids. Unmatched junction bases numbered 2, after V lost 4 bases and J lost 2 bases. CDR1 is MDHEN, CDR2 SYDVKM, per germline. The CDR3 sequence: CASSSTSGRAYNEQFF. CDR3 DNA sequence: TGTGCCAGCAGTTCAACTAGCGGGAGGGCCTACAATGAGCAGTTCTTC.

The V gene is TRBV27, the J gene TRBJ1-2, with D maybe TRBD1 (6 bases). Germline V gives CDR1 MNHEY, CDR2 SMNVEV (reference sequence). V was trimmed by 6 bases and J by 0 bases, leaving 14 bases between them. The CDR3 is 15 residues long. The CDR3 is CASRNRDTPNYGYTF. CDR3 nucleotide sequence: TGTGCCAGCAGGAACCGGGACACCCCTAACTATGGCTACACCTTC.

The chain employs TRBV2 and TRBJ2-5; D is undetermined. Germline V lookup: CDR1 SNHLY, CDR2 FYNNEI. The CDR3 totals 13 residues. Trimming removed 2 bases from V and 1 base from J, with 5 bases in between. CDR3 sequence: CASSEFIQETQYF. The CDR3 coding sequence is TGTGCCAGCAGTGAATTTATCCAAGAGACCCAGTACTTC.

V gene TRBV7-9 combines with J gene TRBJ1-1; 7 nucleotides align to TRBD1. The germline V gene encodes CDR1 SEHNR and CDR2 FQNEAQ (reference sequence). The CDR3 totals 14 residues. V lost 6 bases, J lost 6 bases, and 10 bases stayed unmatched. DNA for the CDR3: TGTGCCAGCAGGCCAGGGGGGAGCGGGGCTGAAGCTTTCTTT. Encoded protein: CASRPGGSGAEAFF.

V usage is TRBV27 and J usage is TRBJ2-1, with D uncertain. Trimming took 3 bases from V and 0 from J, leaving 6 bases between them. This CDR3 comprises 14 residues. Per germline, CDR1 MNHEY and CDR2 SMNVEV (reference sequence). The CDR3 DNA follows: TGTGCCAGCAGTTTTTGGAGCTCCTACAATGAGCAGTTCTTC. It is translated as CASSFWSSYNEQFF.

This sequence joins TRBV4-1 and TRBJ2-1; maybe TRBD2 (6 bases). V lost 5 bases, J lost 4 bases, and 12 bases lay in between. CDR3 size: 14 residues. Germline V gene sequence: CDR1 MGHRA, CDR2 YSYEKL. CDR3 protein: CASSVDGSYNEQFF. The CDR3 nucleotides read TGCGCCAGCAGCGTAGACGGGAGTTACAATGAGCAGTTCTTC.

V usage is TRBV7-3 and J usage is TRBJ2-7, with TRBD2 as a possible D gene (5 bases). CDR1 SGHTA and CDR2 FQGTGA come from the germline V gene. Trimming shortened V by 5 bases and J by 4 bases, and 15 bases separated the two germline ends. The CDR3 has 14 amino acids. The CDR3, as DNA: TGTGCCAGCAGCCCTATGGACTTCAAGTACGAGCAGTACTTC. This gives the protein CASSPMDFKYEQYF. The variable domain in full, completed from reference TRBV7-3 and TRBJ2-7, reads GAGVSQTPSNKVTEKGKYVELRCDPISGHTALYWYRQSLGQGPEFLIYFQGTGAADDSGLPNDRFFAVRPEGSVSTLKIQRTERGDSAVYLCASSPMDFKYEQYFGPGTRLTVT.

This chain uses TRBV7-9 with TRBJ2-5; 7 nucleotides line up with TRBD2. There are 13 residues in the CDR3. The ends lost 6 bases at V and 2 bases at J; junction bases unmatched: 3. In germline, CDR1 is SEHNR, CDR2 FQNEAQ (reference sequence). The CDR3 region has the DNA TGTGCCAGCAGTGGACTAGGACAAGAGACCCAGTACTTC. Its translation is CASSGLGQETQYF.

The CDR3 region has the DNA TGTGCCAGCAGTTTTGATGGACAGGGGATAATTAATGAAAAACTGTTTTTT. This codes for CASSFDGQGIINEKLFF. The chain has TRBV28 and TRBJ1-4; TRBD1 aligns across 9 bases. CDR3 size: 17 residues. Germline CDR1 reads MDHEN; CDR2 reads SYDVKM. Trimming cost V 3 bases and J 4 bases; bases outside gene matches: 9. The variable domain in full, with the rest retrieved from reference TRBV28 and TRBJ1-4, is DVKVTQSSRYLVKRTGEKVFLECVQDMDHENMFWYRQDPGLGLRLIYFSYDVKMKEKGDIPEGYSVSREKKERFSLILESASTNQTSMYLCASSFDGQGIINEKLFFGSGTQLSVL.

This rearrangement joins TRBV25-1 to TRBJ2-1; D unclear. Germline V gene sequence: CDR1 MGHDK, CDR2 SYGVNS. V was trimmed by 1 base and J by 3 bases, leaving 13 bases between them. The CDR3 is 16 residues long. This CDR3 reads CASSEFYMTGYNEQFF. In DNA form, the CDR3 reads TGTGCCAGCAGTGAATTTTATATGACTGGCTACAATGAGCAGTTCTTC.

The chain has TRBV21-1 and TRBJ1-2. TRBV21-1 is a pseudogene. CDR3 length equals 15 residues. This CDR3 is CASDRRLLANYGYTF. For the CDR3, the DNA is TGTGCCAGCGACCGGAGGCTACTAGCTAACTATGGCTACACCTTC.

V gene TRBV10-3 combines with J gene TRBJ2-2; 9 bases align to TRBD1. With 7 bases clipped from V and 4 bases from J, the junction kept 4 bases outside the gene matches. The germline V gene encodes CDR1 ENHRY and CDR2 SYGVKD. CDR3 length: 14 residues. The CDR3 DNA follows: TGTGCCATCACCGGGGACAGGGCCACCGGGGAGCTGTTTTTT. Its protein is CAITGDRATGELFF.

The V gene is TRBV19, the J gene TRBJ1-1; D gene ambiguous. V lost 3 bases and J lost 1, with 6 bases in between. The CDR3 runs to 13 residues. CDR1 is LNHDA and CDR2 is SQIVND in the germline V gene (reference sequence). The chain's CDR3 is CASSMSQNTEAFF. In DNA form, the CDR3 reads TGTGCCAGTAGTATGAGCCAGAACACTGAAGCTTTCTTT.

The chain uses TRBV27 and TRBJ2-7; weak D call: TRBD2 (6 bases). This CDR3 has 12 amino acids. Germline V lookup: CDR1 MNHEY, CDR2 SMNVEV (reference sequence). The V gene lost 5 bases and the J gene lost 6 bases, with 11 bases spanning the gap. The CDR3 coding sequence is TGTGCCAGCAGTATGCAGGGAGGCGAGCAGTACTTC. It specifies CASSMQGGEQYF.

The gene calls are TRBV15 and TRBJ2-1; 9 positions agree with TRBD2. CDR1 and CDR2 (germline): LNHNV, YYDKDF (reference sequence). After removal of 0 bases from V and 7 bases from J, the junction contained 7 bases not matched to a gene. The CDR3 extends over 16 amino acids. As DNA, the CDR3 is TGTGCCACCAGCAGAGAGGCGGGAGGGCCTGGGAATGAGCAGTTCTTC. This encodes CATSREAGGPGNEQFF.

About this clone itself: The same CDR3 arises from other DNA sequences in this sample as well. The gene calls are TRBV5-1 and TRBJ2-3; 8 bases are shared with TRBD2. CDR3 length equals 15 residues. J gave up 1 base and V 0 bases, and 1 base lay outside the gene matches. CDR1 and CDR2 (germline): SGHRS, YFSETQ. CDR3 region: CASSLAGGGTDTQYF. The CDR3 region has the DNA TGCGCCAGCAGCTTGGCGGGAGGGGGCACAGATACGCAGTATTTT. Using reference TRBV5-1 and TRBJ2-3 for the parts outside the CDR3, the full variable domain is KAGVTQTPRYLIKTRGQQVTLSCSPISGHRSVSWYQQTPGQGLQFLFEYFSETQRNKGNFPGRFSGRQFSNSRSEMNVSTLELGDSALYLCASSLAGGGTDTQYFGPGTRLTVL.

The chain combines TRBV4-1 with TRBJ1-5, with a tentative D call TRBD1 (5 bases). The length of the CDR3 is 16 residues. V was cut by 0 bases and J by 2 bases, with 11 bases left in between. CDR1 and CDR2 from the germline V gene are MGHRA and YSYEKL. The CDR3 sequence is CASSQEAGRGNQPQHF. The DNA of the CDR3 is TGCGCCAGCAGCCAAGAGGCAGGGCGCGGCAATCAGCCCCAGCATTTT.

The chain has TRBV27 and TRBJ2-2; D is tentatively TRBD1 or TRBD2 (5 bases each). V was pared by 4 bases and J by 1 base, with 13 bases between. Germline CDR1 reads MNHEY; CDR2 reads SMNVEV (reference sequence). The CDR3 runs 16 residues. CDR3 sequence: CASSWGWRLNTGELFF. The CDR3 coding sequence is TGTGCCAGCAGTTGGGGGTGGAGGTTGAACACCGGGGAGCTGTTTTTT.

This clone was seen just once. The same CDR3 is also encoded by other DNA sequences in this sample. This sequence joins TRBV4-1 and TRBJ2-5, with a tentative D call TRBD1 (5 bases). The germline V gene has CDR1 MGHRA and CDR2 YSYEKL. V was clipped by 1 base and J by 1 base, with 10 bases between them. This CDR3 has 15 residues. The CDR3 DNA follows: TGCGCCAGCAGCCAAGGCTGGGGCGGCCAAGAGACCCAGTACTTC. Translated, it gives CASSQGWGGQETQYF.

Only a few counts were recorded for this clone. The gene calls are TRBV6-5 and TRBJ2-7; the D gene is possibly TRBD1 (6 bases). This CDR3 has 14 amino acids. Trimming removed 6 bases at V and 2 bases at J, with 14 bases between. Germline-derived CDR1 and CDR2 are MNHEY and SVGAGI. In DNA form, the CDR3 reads TGTGCCAGCAGGCCGGGACACCTCACCTACGAGCAGTACTTC. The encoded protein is CASRPGHLTYEQYF.

In DNA, the CDR3 is TGTGCCAGCAGTTTGGCAAAAATGGGGACCCAGTACTTC. It yields the protein CASSLAKMGTQYF. The chain combines TRBV27 with TRBJ2-5; D not resolved. Trimming pared 3 bases from V and 7 bases from J, leaving 12 bases between. The V gene's germline CDR1 is MNHEY and CDR2 SMNVEV (reference sequence). The CDR3 has 13 amino acids.